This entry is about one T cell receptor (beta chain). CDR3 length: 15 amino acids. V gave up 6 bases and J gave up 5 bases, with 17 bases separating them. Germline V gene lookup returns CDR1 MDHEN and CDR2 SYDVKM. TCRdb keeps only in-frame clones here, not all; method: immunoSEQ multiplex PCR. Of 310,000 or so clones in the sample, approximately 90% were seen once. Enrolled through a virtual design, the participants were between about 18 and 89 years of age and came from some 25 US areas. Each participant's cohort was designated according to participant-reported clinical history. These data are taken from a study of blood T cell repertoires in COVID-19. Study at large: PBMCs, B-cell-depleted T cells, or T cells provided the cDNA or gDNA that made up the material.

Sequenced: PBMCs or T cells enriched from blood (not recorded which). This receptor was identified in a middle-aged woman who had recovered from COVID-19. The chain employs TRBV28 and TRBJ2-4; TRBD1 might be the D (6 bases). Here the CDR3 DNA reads TGTGCCAGCAGATCTGTCCGTGCAGGGGAAAACATTCAGTACTTC. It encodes CASRSVRAGENIQYF.